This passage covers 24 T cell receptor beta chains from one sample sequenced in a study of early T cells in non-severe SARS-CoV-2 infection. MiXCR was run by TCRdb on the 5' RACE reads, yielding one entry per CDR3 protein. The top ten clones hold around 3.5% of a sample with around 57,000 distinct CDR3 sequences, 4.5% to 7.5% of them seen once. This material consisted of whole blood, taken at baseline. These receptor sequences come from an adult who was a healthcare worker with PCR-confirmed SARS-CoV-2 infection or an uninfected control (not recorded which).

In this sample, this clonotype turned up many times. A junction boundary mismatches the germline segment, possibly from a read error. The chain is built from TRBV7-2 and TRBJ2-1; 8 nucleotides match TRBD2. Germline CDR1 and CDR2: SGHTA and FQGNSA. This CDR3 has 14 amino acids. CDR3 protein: CASSVAGPYNEQFF. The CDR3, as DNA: TGTGCCAGCAGCGTAGCGGGGCCGTACAATGAGCAGTTCTTC. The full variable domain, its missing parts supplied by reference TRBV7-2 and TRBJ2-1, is GAGVSQSPSNKVTEKGKDVELRCDPISGHTALYWYRQSLGQGLEFLIYFQGNSAPDKSGLPSDRFSAERTGGSVSTLTIQRTQQEDSAVYLCASSVAGPYNEQFFGPGTRLTVL.

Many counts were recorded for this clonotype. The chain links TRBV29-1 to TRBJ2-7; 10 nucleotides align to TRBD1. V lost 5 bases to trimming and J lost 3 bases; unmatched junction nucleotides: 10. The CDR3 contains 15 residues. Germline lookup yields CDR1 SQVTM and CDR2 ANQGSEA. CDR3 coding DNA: TGCAGCGTTTCTTCCGGGACAGGGGCAAGCTACGAGCAGTACTTC. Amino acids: CSVSSGTGASYEQYF.

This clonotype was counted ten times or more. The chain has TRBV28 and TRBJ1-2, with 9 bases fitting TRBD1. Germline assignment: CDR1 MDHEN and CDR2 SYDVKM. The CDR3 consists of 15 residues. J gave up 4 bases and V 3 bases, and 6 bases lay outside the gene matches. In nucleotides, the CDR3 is TGTGCCAGCAGTTTCTCCACAGGGGGCCGCTATGGCTACACCTTC. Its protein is CASSFSTGGRYGYTF.

CDR3 nucleotides: TGTGCCAGCAGTTTAGGGACAGGCCACTACGAGCAGTACTTC. Its translation: CASSLGTGHYEQYF. The rearrangement joins TRBV12-3 or TRBV12-4 to TRBJ2-7; 7 nucleotides line up with TRBD1. The CDR3 has 14 residues. V gave up 1 base and J gave up 3 bases; unmatched junction bases: 3.

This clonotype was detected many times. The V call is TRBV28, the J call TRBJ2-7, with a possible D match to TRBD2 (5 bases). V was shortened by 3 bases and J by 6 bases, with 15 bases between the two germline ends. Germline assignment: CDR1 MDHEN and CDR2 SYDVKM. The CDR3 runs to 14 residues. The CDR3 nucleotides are TGTGCCAGCAGTTTGGCGCAGCTGGCGGGCGAGCAGTACTTC. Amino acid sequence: CASSLAQLAGEQYF.

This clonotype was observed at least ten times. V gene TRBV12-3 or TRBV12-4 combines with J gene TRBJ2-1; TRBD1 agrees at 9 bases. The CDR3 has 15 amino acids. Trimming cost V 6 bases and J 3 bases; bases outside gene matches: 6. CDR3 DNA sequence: TGTGCCAGCAGCAAGGCGGACAGGGGCTACAATGAGCAGTTCTTC. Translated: CASSKADRGYNEQFF.

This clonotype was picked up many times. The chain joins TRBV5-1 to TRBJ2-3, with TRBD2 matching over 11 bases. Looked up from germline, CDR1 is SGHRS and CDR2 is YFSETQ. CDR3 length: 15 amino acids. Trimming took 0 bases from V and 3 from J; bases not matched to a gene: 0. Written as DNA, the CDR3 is TGCGCCAGCAGCTTGGGGACTAGCGGGACAGATACGCAGTATTTT. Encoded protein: CASSLGTSGTDTQYF.

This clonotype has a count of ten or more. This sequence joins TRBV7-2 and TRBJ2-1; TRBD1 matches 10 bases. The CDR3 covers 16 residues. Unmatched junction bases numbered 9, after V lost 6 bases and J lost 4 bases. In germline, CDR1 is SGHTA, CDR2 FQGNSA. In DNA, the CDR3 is TGTGCCAGCAGTCAATCCCGGGACAGGGGTTACAATGAGCAGTTCTTC. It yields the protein CASSQSRDRGYNEQFF.

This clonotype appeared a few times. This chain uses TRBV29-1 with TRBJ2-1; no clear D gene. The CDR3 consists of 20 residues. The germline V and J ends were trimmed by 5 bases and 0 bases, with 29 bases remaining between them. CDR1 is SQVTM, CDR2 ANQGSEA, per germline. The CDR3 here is CSVIWTRPLSPLSSYNEQFF. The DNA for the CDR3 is TGCAGCGTTATTTGGACCAGACCCCTCAGTCCCCTTAGCTCCTACAATGAGCAGTTCTTC.

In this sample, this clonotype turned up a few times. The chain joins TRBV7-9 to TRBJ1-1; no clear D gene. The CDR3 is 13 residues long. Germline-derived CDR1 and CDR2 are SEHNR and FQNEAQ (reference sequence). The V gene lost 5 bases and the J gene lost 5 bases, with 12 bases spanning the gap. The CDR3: CASSLRGETEAFF. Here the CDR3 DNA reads TGTGCCAGCAGCCTTCGCGGAGAAACTGAAGCTTTCTTT.

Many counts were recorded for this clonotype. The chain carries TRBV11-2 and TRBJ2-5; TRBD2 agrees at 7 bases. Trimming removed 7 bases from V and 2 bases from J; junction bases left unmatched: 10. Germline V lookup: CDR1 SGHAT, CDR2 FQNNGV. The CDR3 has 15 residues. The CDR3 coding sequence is TGTGCCAGCACTATGAACCGACTAGCACAAGAGACCCAGTACTTC. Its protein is CASTMNRLAQETQYF. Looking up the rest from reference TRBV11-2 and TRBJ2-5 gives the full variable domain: EAGVAQSPRYKIIEKRQSVAFWCNPISGHATLYWYQQILGQGPKLLIQFQNNGVVDDSQLPKDRFSAERLKGVDSTLKIQPAKLEDSAVYLCASTMNRLAQETQYFGPGTRLLVL.

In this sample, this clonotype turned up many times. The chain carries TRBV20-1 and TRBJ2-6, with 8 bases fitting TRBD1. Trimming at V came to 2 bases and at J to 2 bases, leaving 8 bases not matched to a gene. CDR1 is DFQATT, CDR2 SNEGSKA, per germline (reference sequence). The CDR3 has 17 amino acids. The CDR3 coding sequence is TGCAGTGCTAGATCGGGGACAGGAATTACTGGGGCCAACGTCCTGACTTTC. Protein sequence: CSARSGTGITGANVLTF.

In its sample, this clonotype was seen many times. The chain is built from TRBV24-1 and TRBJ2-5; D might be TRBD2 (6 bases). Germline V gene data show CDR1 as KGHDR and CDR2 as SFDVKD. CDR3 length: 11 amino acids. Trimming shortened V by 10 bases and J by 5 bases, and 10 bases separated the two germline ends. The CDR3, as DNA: TGTGCCACGGCCGCGGGGGAGACCCAGTACTTC. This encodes CATAAGETQYF.

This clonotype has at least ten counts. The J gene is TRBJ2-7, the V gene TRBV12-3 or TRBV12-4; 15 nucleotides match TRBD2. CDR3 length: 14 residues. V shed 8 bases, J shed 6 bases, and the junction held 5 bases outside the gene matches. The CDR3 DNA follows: TGTGCCAGCGGGACTAGCGGGAGGAGAGTCGAGCAGTACTTC. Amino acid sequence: CASGTSGRRVEQYF.

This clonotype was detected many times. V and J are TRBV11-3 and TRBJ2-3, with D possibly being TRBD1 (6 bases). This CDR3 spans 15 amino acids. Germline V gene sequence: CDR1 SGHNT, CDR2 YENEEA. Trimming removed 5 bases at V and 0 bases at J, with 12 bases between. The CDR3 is CASSTRTGSTDTQYF. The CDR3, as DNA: TGTGCCAGCAGCACTCGTACAGGGAGCACAGATACGCAGTATTTT.

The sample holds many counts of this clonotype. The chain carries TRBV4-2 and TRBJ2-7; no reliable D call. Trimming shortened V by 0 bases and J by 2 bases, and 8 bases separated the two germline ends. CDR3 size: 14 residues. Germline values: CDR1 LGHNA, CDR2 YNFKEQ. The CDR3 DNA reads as TGTGCCAGCAGCCAAGATGAGAGCGCCTACGAGCAGTACTTC. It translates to CASSQDESAYEQYF.

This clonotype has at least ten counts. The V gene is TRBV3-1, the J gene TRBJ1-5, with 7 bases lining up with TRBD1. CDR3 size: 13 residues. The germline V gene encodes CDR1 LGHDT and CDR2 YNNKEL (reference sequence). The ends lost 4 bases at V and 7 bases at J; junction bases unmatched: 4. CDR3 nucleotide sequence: TGTGCCAGCAGCCCCCAGGGGGGCCAGCCCCAGCATTTT. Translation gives CASSPQGGQPQHF.

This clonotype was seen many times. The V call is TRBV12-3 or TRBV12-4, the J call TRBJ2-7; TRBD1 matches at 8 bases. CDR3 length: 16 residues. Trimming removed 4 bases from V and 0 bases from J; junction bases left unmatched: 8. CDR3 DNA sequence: TGTGCCAGCAGTTACGGACAGGGTTTGAGCTCCTACGAGCAGTACTTC. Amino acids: CASSYGQGLSSYEQYF.

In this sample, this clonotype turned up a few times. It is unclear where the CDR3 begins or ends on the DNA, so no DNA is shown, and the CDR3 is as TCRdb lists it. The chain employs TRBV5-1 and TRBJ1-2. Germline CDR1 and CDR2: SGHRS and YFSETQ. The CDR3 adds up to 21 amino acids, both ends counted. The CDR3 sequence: CASSSGTNRLRASPSNYGYTF.

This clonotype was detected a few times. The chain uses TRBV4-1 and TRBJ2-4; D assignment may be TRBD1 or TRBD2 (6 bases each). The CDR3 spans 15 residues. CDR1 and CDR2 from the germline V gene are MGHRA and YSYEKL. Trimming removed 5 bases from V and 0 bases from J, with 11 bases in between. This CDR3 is CASSGGPLAKNIQYF. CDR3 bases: TGCGCCAGCAGCGGGGGGCCCCTAGCCAAAAACATTCAGTACTTC.

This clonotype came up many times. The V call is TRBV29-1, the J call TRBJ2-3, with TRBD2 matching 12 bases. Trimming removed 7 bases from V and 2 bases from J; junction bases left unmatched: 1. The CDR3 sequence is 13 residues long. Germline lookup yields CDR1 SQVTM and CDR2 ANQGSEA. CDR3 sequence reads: CSASGRATDTQYF. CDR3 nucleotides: TGCAGCGCTAGCGGGAGGGCCACAGATACGCAGTATTTT.

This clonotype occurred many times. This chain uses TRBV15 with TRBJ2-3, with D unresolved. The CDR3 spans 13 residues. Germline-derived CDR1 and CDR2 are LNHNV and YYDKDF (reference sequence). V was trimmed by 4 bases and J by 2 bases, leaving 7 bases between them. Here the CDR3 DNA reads TGTGCCACCAGCATGGGCCTCACAGATACGCAGTATTTT. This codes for CATSMGLTDTQYF.

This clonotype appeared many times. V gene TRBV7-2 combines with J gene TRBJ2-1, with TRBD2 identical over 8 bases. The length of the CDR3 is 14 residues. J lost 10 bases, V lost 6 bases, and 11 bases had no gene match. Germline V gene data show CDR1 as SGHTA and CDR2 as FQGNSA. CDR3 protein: CASSPGLGDLEQFF. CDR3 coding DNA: TGTGCCAGCAGTCCGGGACTAGGGGATCTGGAGCAGTTCTTC. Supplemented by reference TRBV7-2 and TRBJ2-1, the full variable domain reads GAGVSQSPSNKVTEKGKDVELRCDPISGHTALYWYRQSLGQGLEFLIYFQGNSAPDKSGLPSDRFSAERTGGSVSTLTIQRTQQEDSAVYLCASSPGLGDLEQFFGPGTRLTVL.

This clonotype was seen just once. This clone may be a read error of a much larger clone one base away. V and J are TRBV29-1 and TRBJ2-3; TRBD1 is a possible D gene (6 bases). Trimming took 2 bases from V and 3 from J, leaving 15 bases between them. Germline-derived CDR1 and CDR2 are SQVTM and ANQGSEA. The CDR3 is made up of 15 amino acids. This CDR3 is CSVEYARGGTDTQYF. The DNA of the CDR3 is TGCAGCGTTGAATACGCCAGAGGGGGTACAGATACGCAGTATTTT.